The 28 T cell receptor beta chains presented below share a single source sample, sequenced in a study of spatial heterogeneity in lung cancer. TCRdb itself ran the 5' RACE reads through MiXCR, one entry per CDR3 protein. Of about 21,000 distinct CDR3 sequences in the sample, 4.6% were seen once. Time point denoted: sample taken at primary tumor resection. The sample was PBMCs, taken at surgery. The receptors come from a male donor with early-stage non-small cell lung cancer.

This clonotype showed up many times. The V and J genes are TRBV12-3 or TRBV12-4 and TRBJ2-1, with TRBD2 matching 9 bases. There are 15 residues in the CDR3. Germline trimming cut 6 bases from V and 7 bases from J; bases unmatched to any gene: 10. The CDR3 region is CASSGLAPIGNEQFF. CDR3 DNA sequence: TGTGCCAGCAGCGGACTAGCGCCCATAGGAAATGAGCAGTTCTTC.

This clonotype was detected ten times or more. V and J are TRBV7-3 and TRBJ2-1, with 11 bases lining up with TRBD2. This CDR3 comprises 15 residues. CDR1 SGHTA and CDR2 FQGTGA come from the germline V gene. V lost 5 bases to trimming and J lost 5 bases; unmatched junction nucleotides: 5. The CDR3 spells CASSTTSGSHNEQFF. As DNA, the CDR3 is TGTGCCAGCAGCACCACTAGCGGGAGTCACAATGAGCAGTTCTTC.

This clonotype was observed a handful of times. This chain uses TRBV7-2 with TRBJ2-2; TRBD2 matches 13 bases. Germline lookup yields CDR1 SGHTA and CDR2 FQGNSA. The CDR3 is 17 amino acids. J was trimmed by 3 bases and V by 2 bases; bases with no gene match: 3. CDR3 nucleotides: TGTGCCAGCAGCTTAAGGACTAGCGGGAGCGACACCGGGGAGCTGTTTTTT. This codes for CASSLRTSGSDTGELFF.

This clonotype has ten or more counts. The genes are TRBV29-1 and TRBJ2-7, with 7 positions matching TRBD1. Germline CDR1 reads SQVTM; CDR2 reads ANQGSEA. Germline trimming cut 5 bases from V and 4 bases from J; bases unmatched to any gene: 20. This CDR3 contains 17 residues. The CDR3 nucleotides read TGCAGCGTTCCAAGGGAAAAGACGGGGACAGAGACTTACGAGCAGTACTTC. It specifies CSVPREKTGTETYEQYF.

This clonotype was found many times. The chain links TRBV5-5 to TRBJ2-5, with D uncertain. The CDR3 sequence is 15 residues long. Germline loops: CDR1 SGHKS, CDR2 YYEKEE (reference sequence). Trimming cost V 1 base and J 1 base, with 11 bases left between them. The CDR3 is CASSLWGRPQETQYF. CDR3 in DNA: TGTGCCAGCAGCTTGTGGGGTCGGCCCCAAGAGACCCAGTACTTC.

The table lists this clonotype with many counts. This chain joins TRBV4-2 and TRBJ2-7; D gene uncertain. The length of the CDR3 is 13 residues. The germline V gene has CDR1 LGHNA and CDR2 YNFKEQ. V was trimmed by 1 base and J by 2 bases, leaving 6 bases between them. In DNA form, the CDR3 reads TGTGCCAGCAGCCAAGCAGAAACCTACGAGCAGTACTTC. This translates into CASSQAETYEQYF.

Concerning this clonotype itself: A much larger clone sits a single nucleotide away, making a read error possible. The chain recombines TRBV12-5 with TRBJ2-3, with 9 bases aligning to TRBD1. CDR3 length: 15 residues. The J segment lost 4 bases and the V segment lost 7 bases, leaving 9 bases of the junction unmatched. Germline V gives CDR1 LGHNT, CDR2 FRNRAP. The CDR3 here is CASDFGDRDADTQYF. The CDR3 DNA sequence: TGTGCTAGTGATTTTGGGGACAGGGATGCAGATACGCAGTATTTT.

This clonotype appeared a few times. The genes are TRBV4-2 and TRBJ2-5, with D possibly being TRBD2 (7 bases). The germline V gene encodes CDR1 LGHNA and CDR2 YNFKEQ. V lost 0 bases, J lost 5 bases, and 13 bases lay in between. This CDR3 is 15 amino acids long. CDR3 bases: TGTGCCAGCAGCCAAGACTTGGGGGGGCACGAGACCCAGTACTTC. As protein: CASSQDLGGHETQYF.

The chain has TRBV20-1 and TRBJ2-2; D remains ambiguous. Between the trimmed V and J ends, which lost 1 base and 6 bases, there was a span of 9 bases. The CDR3 spans 13 residues. Germline CDR1 reads DFQATT; CDR2 reads SNEGSKA (reference sequence). In DNA, the CDR3 is TGCAGTGCTAGAGTCCCCGGAGCCGGGGAGCTGTTTTTT. Translated: CSARVPGAGELFF.

This clonotype was counted at least ten times. The rearrangement joins TRBV12-3 or TRBV12-4 to TRBJ2-7, with D uncertain. V lost 3 bases and J lost 6, with 15 bases in between. The CDR3 consists of 14 residues. Here the CDR3 DNA reads TGTGCCAGCAGTTTGATTGGGCGAGTAGGCGAGCAGTACTTC. Encoded protein: CASSLIGRVGEQYF.

This clonotype was detected ten times or more. The chain employs TRBV30 and TRBJ2-7; possibly TRBD1 for D (6 bases). CDR3 length: 13 amino acids. V shed 3 bases and J shed 2 bases, with 11 bases lying between them. The germline V gene has CDR1 GTSNPN and CDR2 SVGIG (reference sequence). This CDR3 is CAWRRTATYEQYF. In DNA form, the CDR3 reads TGTGCCTGGAGGAGGACAGCTACCTACGAGCAGTACTTC.

This clonotype was recorded at least ten times. The CDR3 sequence is CASSSRRGLDFGELFF. CDR3 bases: TGTGCCAGCAGCTCCCGGAGGGGACTAGATTTCGGGGAGCTGTTTTTT. This chain connects TRBV13 to TRBJ2-2, with 8 positions matching TRBD2. CDR3 size: 16 residues. Germline V gene lookup returns CDR1 PRHDT and CDR2 FYEKMQ (reference sequence). J lost 7 bases, V lost 4 bases, and 11 bases had no gene match.

This clonotype was seen repeatedly, ten times or more. The rearrangement joins TRBV7-2 to TRBJ2-3, with D hard to call. This CDR3 is built from 13 residues. The V gene lost 1 base and the J gene lost 5 bases, with 7 bases spanning the gap. Germline V gene data show CDR1 as SGHTA and CDR2 as FQGNSA. This CDR3 reads CASSLGRGDTQYF. The CDR3, as DNA: TGTGCCAGCAGCTTAGGGCGTGGAGATACGCAGTATTTT.

This clonotype has ten or more counts. The V gene is TRBV6-2 or TRBV6-3, the J gene TRBJ1-1; TRBD1 matches 7 bases. CDR3 size: 15 residues. Germline trimming cut 10 bases from V and 1 base from J; bases unmatched to any gene: 12. CDR1 is MNHEY and CDR2 is SVGEGT in the germline V gene. The CDR3 loop reads CATRTDRIKNTEAFF. The CDR3 region has the DNA TGTGCCACCCGGACGGACAGGATTAAGAACACTGAAGCTTTCTTT.

The table lists this clonotype with a few counts. The V call is TRBV19, the J call TRBJ1-5, with D perhaps matching TRBD1 (6 bases). The CDR3 covers 14 residues. The germline CDR1 and CDR2 sequences are LNHDA and SQIVND (reference sequence). V lost 1 base and J lost 5, with 9 bases in between. CDR3 region: CASSIVAGDQPQHF. The CDR3 DNA reads TGTGCCAGTAGTATAGTGGCAGGGGATCAGCCCCAGCATTTT. Variable domain in full (rest from reference TRBV19 and TRBJ1-5): DGGITQSPKYLFRKEGQNVTLSCEQNLNHDAMYWYRQDPGQGLRLIYYSQIVNDFQKGDIAEGYSVSREKKESFPLTVTSAQKNPTAFYLCASSIVAGDQPQHFGDGTRLSIL.

The table lists this clonotype with many counts. The rearrangement joins TRBV20-1 to TRBJ2-3; 10 bases are a match to TRBD2. The CDR3 is 16 residues long. J lost 4 bases, V lost 3 bases, and 10 bases had no gene match. The germline V gene encodes CDR1 DFQATT and CDR2 SNEGSKA (reference sequence). DNA of the CDR3: TGCAGTGCTAGTGGCCAAGGGACTAGCGTCTCAGATACGCAGTATTTT. Residues: CSASGQGTSVSDTQYF.

This clonotype was counted many times. This rearrangement joins TRBV12-3 or TRBV12-4 to TRBJ1-4, with D tentatively TRBD1 (5 bases). V lost 6 bases and J 8 bases, leaving 16 bases between the germline ends. The CDR3 extends over 14 amino acids. In nucleotides, the CDR3 is TGTGCCAGCAGGAGAGGGGAAATCGGAGAAAAACTGTTTTTT. The encoded protein is CASRRGEIGEKLFF.

By frequency in the sample, this clonotype is medium-sized. This rearrangement joins TRBV4-2 to TRBJ2-3; possible D gene TRBD1, 5 bases. V was shortened by 1 base and J by 6 bases, with 11 bases between the two germline ends. The germline gives CDR1 LGHNA, CDR2 YNFKEQ. CDR3 length: 14 residues. The CDR3 coding sequence is TGTGCCAGCAGCCAAGGACAGAGCCTGGATACGCAGTATTTT. It yields the protein CASSQGQSLDTQYF.

This clonotype ranks as medium-sized (0.01 to 0.1%). The V call is TRBV9, the J call TRBJ2-6; D gene uncertain. The CDR3 is 14 residues long. Between the trimmed V and J ends, which lost 3 bases and 15 bases, there was a span of 19 bases. Looked up from germline, CDR1 is SGDLS and CDR2 is YYNGEE. The CDR3 DNA follows: TGTGCCAGCAGCGCGCTGAGCCGGAACATCGACCTGACTTTC. Amino acids: CASSALSRNIDLTF.

This clonotype showed up many times. This chain connects TRBV20-1 to TRBJ2-2; a possible D gene is TRBD2 (5 bases). V lost 2 bases and J lost 5, with 9 bases in between. The CDR3 is 13 amino acids. The V gene's germline CDR1 is DFQATT and CDR2 SNEGSKA (reference sequence). In DNA, the CDR3 is TGCAGTGCTAGACCAGCGGCGACCGGGGAGCTGTTTTTT. As protein: CSARPAATGELFF.

This clonotype was counted at least ten times. CDR3 in DNA: TGTGCCAGCTCACCCCTCGGGACAGAGGAACAGCCCCAGCATTTT. This codes for CASSPLGTEEQPQHF. The rearrangement links TRBV18 to TRBJ1-5, with 7 positions matching TRBD1. With V trimmed by 3 bases and J by 7 bases, 9 bases remained unmatched. The CDR3 length is 15 residues. Per the germline V gene, CDR1 is KGHSH and CDR2 is LQKENI.

This clonotype qualifies as medium-sized. This chain joins TRBV28 and TRBJ1-5, with D maybe TRBD1 (5 bases). V lost 10 bases and J 4 bases, leaving 23 bases between the germline ends. The CDR3 contains 16 residues. The germline V gene encodes CDR1 MDHEN and CDR2 SYDVKM. The CDR3 DNA reads as TGTGCCACTCACTCCTACGACAAGGGGACGAATCAGCCCCAGCATTTT. Protein product: CATHSYDKGTNQPQHF.

There are a few counts of this clonotype. This chain uses TRBV7-3 with TRBJ2-2; TRBD2 matches at 9 bases. The CDR3 covers 18 residues. Germline V gives CDR1 SGHTA, CDR2 FQGTGA. Losses at the gene ends were 0 bases for V and 0 bases for J; bases not matched to a gene: 5. CDR3 nucleotides: TGTGCCAGCAGCTTAACGATGGCGGGAGGGGCGAACACCGGGGAGCTGTTTTTT. Its protein product is CASSLTMAGGANTGELFF.

The table lists this clonotype with many counts. The rearrangement joins TRBV11-3 to TRBJ2-2; D may be TRBD1 (5 bases). Germline values: CDR1 SGHNT, CDR2 YENEEA. This CDR3 has 14 residues. The V and J ends lost 2 bases and 3 bases respectively, with 7 bases between them. CDR3 sequence (DNA): TGTGCCAGCAGCTTAAGGGGATACACCGGGGAGCTGTTTTTT. It codes for CASSLRGYTGELFF. The whole variable domain, filled in from reference TRBV11-3 and TRBJ2-2, reads EAGVVQSPRYKIIEKKQPVAFWCNPISGHNTLYWYLQNLGQGPELLIRYENEEAVDDSQLPKDRFSAERLKGVDSTLKIQPAELGDSAVYLCASSLRGYTGELFFGEGSRLTVL.

This clonotype came up many times. V is TRBV7-9 and J is TRBJ2-7; D perhaps matches TRBD1 (6 bases). CDR3 length: 14 amino acids. Germline CDR1 and CDR2: SEHNR and FQNEAQ (reference sequence). V lost 3 bases to trimming and J lost 0 bases, with 9 bases between them. CDR3 region: CASSFGQPSYEQYF. The DNA for the CDR3 is TGTGCCAGCAGCTTTGGACAGCCCTCCTACGAGCAGTACTTC.

This clonotype was recorded at least ten times. The chain is built from TRBV2 and TRBJ2-5; no definite D call. Germline CDR1 SNHLY, CDR2 FYNNEI. The CDR3 spans 13 residues. Between the trimmed V and J ends, which lost 8 bases and 1 base, there was a span of 11 bases. For the CDR3, the DNA is TGTGCCAGCTATCGTAATCGCCAAGAGACCCAGTACTTC. Amino acid sequence: CASYRNRQETQYF. Full variable domain (rest looked up from reference TRBV2 and TRBJ2-5): EPEVTQTPSHQVTQMGQEVILRCVPISNHLYFYWYRQILGQKVEFLVSFYNNEISEKSEIFDDQFSVERPDGSNFTLKIRSTKLEDSAMYFCASYRNRQETQYFGPGTRLLVL.

This clonotype was seen a handful of times. This chain uses TRBV4-2 with TRBJ2-7; D call uncertain. Germline V gene sequence: CDR1 LGHNA, CDR2 YNFKEQ. This CDR3 region has 12 residues. V gave up 2 bases and J gave up 2 bases, with 4 bases separating them. CDR3 residues: CASSQRPYEQYF. CDR3 sequence (DNA): TGTGCCAGCAGCCAACGACCCTACGAGCAGTACTTC.

The chain has TRBV6-2 or TRBV6-3 and TRBJ2-2, with TRBD1 matching over 7 bases. The CDR3 extends over 16 amino acids. Germline lookup yields CDR1 MNHEY and CDR2 SVGEGT. V shed 5 bases, J shed 6 bases, and the junction held 12 bases outside the gene matches. CDR3 in amino acids: CASSAFGTDQAGELFF. In DNA, the CDR3 is TGTGCCAGCAGTGCATTCGGGACAGATCAAGCCGGGGAGCTGTTTTTT.